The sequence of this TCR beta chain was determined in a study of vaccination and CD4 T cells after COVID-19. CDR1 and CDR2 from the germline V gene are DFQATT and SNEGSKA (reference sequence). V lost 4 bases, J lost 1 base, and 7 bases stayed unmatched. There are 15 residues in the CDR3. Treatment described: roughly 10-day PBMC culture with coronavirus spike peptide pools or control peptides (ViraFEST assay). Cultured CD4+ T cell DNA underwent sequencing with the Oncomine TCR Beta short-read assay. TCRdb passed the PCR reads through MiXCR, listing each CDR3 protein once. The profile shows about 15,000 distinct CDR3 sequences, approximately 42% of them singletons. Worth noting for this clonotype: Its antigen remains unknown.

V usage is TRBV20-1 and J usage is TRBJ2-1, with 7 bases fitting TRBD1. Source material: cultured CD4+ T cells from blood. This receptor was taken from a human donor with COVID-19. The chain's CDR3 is CSANHPGGSYNEQFF. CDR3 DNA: TGCAGTGCTAACCACCCAGGGGGATCCTACAATGAGCAGTTCTTC.